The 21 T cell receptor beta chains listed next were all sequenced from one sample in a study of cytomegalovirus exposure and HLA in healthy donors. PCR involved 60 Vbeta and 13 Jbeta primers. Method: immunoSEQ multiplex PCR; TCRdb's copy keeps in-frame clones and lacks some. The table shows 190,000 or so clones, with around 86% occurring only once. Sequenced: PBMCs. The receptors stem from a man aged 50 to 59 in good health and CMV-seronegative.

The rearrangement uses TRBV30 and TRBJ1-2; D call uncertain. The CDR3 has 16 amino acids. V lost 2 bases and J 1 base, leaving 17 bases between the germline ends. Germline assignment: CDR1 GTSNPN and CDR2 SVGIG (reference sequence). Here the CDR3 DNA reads TGTGCCTGGAGTCCCCCCGACACCAAAATTAACTATGGCTACACCTTC. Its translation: CAWSPPDTKINYGYTF.

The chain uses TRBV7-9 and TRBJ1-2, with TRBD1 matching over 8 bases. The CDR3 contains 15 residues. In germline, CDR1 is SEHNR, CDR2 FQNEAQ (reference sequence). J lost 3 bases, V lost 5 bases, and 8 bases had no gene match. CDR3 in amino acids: CASSDRQGSDYGYTF. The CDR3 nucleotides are TGTGCCAGCAGCGACCGACAGGGGAGCGACTATGGCTACACCTTC.

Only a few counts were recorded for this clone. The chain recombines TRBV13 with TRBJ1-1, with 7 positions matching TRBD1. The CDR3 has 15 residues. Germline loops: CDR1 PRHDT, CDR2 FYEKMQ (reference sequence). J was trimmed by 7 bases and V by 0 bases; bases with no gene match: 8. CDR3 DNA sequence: TGTGCCAGCAGCTTAGGCGACAGGGAAGTCCTTGAAGCTTTCTTT. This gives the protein CASSLGDREVLEAFF.

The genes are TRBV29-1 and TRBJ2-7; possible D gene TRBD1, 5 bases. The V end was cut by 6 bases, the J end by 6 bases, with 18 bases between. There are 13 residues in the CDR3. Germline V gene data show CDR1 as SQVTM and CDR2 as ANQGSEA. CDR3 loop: CSVDSPGYGEQYF. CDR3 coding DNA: TGCAGCGTCGATTCCCCAGGGTATGGCGAGCAGTACTTC.

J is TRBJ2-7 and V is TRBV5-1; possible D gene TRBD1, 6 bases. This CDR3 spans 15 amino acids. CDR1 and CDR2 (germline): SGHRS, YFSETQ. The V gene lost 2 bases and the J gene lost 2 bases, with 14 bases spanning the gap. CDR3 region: CASSFGQQLTYEQYF. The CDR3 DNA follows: TGCGCCAGCAGCTTCGGACAGCAACTTACCTACGAGCAGTACTTC.

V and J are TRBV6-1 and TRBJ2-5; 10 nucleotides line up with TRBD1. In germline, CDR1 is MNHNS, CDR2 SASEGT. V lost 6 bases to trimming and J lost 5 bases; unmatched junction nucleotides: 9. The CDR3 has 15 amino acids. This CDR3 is CASSRGTGEWETQYF. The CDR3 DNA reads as TGTGCCAGCAGCCGCGGGACAGGGGAATGGGAGACCCAGTACTTC.

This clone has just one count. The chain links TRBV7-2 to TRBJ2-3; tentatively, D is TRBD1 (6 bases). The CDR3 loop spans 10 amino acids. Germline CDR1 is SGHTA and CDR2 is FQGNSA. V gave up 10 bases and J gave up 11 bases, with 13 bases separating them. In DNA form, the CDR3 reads TGTGCCACCGGCCTGGGACAGCAGTATTTT. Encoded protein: CATGLGQQYF.

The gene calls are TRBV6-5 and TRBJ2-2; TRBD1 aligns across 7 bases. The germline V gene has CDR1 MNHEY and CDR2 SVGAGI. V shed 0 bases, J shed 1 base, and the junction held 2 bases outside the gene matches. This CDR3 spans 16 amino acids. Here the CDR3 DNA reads TGTGCCAGCAGTTACTCGGGACAGTGGAACACCGGGGAGCTGTTTTTT. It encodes CASSYSGQWNTGELFF.

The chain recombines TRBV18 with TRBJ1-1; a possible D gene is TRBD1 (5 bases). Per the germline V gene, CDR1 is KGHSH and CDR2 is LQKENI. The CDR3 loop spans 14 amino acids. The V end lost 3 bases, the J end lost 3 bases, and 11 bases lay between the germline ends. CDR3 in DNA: TGTGCCAGCTCACCTACGACAGACTACACTGAAGCTTTCTTT. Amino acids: CASSPTTDYTEAFF.

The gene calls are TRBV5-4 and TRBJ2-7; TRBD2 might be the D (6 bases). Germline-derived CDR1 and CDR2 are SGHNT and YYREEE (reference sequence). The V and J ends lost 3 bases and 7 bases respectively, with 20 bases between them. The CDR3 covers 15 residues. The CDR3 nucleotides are TGTGCCAGCAGCTCGGATGTCGCGGGGATTCGGGAGCAGTACTTC. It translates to CASSSDVAGIREQYF.

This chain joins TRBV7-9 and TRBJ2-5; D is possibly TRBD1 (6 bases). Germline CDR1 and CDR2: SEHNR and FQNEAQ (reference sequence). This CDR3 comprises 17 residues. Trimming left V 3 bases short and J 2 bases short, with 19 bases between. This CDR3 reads CASSFSVSRGNQETQYF. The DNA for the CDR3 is TGTGCCAGCAGCTTCAGTGTAAGTAGGGGGAATCAAGAGACCCAGTACTTC.

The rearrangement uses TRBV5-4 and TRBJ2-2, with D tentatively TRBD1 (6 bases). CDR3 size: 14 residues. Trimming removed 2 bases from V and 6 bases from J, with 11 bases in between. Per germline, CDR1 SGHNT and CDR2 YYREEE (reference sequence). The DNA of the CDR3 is TGTGCCAGCAGCTTAACAGGGATCGCCGGGGAGCTGTTTTTT. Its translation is CASSLTGIAGELFF.

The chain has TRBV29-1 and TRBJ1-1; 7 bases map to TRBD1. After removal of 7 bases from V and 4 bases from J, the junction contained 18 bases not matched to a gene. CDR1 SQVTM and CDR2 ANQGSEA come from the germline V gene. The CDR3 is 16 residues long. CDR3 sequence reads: CSARVADRAARTEAFF. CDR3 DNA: TGCAGCGCCAGAGTTGCCGACAGGGCCGCTCGCACTGAAGCTTTCTTT.

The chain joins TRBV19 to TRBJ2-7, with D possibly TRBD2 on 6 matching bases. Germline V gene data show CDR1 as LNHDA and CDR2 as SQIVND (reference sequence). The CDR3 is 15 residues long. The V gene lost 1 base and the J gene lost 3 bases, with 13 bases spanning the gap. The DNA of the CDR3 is TGTGCCAGTAGTATAGGGAGGGCGGCGTACTACGAGCAGTACTTC. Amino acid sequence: CASSIGRAAYYEQYF.

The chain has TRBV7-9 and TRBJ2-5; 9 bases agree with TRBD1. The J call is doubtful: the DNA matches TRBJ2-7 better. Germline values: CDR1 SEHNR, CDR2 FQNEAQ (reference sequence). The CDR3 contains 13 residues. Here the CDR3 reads CASSQTGGDEQYF. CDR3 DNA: TGTGCCAGCAGCCAAACAGGGGGCGACGAGCAGTACTTC.

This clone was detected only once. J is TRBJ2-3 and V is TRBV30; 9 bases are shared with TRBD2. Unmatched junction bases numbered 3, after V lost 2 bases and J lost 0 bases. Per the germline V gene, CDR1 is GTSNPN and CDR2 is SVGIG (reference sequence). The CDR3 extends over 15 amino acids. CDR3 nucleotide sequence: TGTGCCTGGAGTCTGACTAGCGGTAGCACAGATACGCAGTATTTT. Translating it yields CAWSLTSGSTDTQYF.

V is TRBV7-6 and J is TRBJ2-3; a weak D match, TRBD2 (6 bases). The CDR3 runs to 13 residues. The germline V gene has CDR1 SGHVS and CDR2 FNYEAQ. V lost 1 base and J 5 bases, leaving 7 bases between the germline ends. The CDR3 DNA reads TGTGCCAGCAGCTTAGTGCGGGGAGATACGCAGTATTTT. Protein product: CASSLVRGDTQYF.

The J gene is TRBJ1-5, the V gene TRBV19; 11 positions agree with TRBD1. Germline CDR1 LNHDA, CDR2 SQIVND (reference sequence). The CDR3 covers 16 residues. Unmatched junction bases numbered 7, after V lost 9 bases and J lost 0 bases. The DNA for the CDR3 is TGTGCCAGCCGACGGGACAGGGGGTATAGCAATCAGCCCCAGCATTTT. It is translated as CASRRDRGYSNQPQHF.

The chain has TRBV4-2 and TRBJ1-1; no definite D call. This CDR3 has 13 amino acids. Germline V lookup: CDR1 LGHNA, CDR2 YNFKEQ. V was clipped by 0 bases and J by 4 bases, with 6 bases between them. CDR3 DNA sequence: TGTGCCAGCAGCCAAGATTGGGCCACTGAAGCTTTCTTT. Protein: CASSQDWATEAFF.

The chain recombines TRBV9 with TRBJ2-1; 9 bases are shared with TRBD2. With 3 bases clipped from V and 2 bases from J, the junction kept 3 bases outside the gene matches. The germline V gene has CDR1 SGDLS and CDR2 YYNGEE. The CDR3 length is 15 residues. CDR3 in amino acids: CASSAGLAPYNEQFF. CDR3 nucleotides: TGTGCCAGCAGCGCGGGACTAGCCCCCTACAATGAGCAGTTCTTC.

CDR3 sequence reads: CASSQDSGSLFPYEQYF. In nucleotides, the CDR3 is TGTGCCAGCAGCCAAGATTCGGGTTCACTATTTCCCTACGAGCAGTACTTC. The chain carries TRBV4-2 and TRBJ2-7, with no clear D. V lost 0 bases and J 2 bases, leaving 17 bases between the germline ends. CDR1 is LGHNA, CDR2 YNFKEQ, per germline. The CDR3 has 17 residues.